These 25 T cell receptor beta chains originate from one sample sequenced in a study of blood T cell repertoires in COVID-19. The assay was immunoSEQ multiplex PCR, and TCRdb's table has in-frame clones only and misses some. The sample consists of under 95,000 clones, roughly 84% of them appearing once. Sequencing input: peripheral blood. All receptors derive from a woman older than 75 with active or convalescent COVID-19.

This chain links TRBV18 with TRBJ1-3; D ambiguous. Trimming pared 0 bases from V and 0 bases from J, leaving 9 bases between. CDR1 is KGHSH, CDR2 LQKENI, per germline. The CDR3 runs 16 residues. The CDR3 DNA reads as TGTGCCAGCTCACCACCGACCGGGGTCTCTGGAAACACCATATATTTT. Its translation is CASSPPTGVSGNTIYF.

In the case of this clone: The same CDR3 can be traced to other DNA sequences in this sample. The rearrangement joins TRBV19 to TRBJ1-2, with D perhaps matching TRBD1 (5 bases). CDR3 length: 12 residues. From germline, CDR1 is LNHDA and CDR2 SQIVND (reference sequence). V lost 5 bases and J lost 4, with 8 bases in between. This CDR3 reads CASSPQGYGYTF. The CDR3 DNA reads as TGTGCCAGTAGTCCCCAGGGCTATGGCTACACCTTC.

V and J are TRBV24-1 and TRBJ2-3; 7 nucleotides agree with TRBD2. Per the germline V gene, CDR1 is KGHDR and CDR2 is SFDVKD. J gave up 4 bases and V 6 bases, and 0 bases lay outside the gene matches. CDR3 size: 12 residues. CDR3 sequence: CATSRGADTQYF. The CDR3 DNA sequence: TGTGCCACCAGTCGGGGGGCAGATACGCAGTATTTT.

This clone occurred once. This chain links TRBV7-2 with TRBJ2-3; 7 bases agree with TRBD2. Germline V lookup: CDR1 SGHTA, CDR2 FQGNSA. With V trimmed by 5 bases and J by 2 bases, 7 bases remained unmatched. CDR3 length equals 15 residues. CDR3: CASSPRGTTTDTQYF. CDR3 bases: TGTGCCAGCAGCCCGCGGGGGACTACCACAGATACGCAGTATTTT.

The chain couples TRBV18 to TRBJ2-1; 9 nucleotides line up with TRBD1. The CDR3 sequence is 16 residues long. Germline V gene sequence: CDR1 KGHSH, CDR2 LQKENI. Trimming cost V 3 bases and J 8 bases; bases outside gene matches: 11. CDR3 sequence reads: CASSPGGGTGNDEQFF. CDR3 DNA: TGTGCCAGCTCACCGGGCGGAGGGACAGGGAATGATGAGCAGTTCTTC.

V usage is TRBV5-8 and J usage is TRBJ2-3, with TRBD2 matching 7 bases. V was pared by 4 bases and J by 3 bases, with 11 bases of the junction left unmatched. The CDR3 covers 16 residues. The V gene's germline CDR1 is SGHTS and CDR2 YDEGEE. The CDR3 here is CASSPRGSGKTDTQYF. The CDR3 DNA sequence: TGTGCCAGCAGCCCCCGGGGGAGCGGGAAAACAGATACGCAGTATTTT.

V usage is TRBV19 and J usage is TRBJ1-1; unclear D gene. Germline V gene sequence: CDR1 LNHDA, CDR2 SQIVND (reference sequence). The V end was cut by 7 bases, the J end by 1 base, with 13 bases between. This CDR3 spans 14 amino acids. CDR3 nucleotide sequence: TGTGCCAGTACCCCCGCACGAGCGAACACTGAAGCTTTCTTT. This encodes CASTPARANTEAFF.

The gene calls are TRBV6-5 and TRBJ2-3, with D unclear. The CDR3 is made up of 13 amino acids. The germline V gene has CDR1 MNHEY and CDR2 SVGAGI. V was pared by 7 bases and J by 0 bases, with 8 bases between. The CDR3 loop is CASTLASTDTQYF. Here the CDR3 DNA reads TGTGCCAGCACCCTGGCCAGCACAGATACGCAGTATTTT.

This chain uses TRBV6-2 or TRBV6-3 with TRBJ2-7; the match to TRBD1 covers 8 bases. The V and J ends lost 5 bases and 3 bases, in that order; junction bases with no gene match: 12. Germline V lookup: CDR1 MNHEY, CDR2 SVGEGT. The CDR3 runs to 16 residues. The CDR3 is CASSTQGALRYYEQYF. The CDR3, as DNA: TGTGCCAGCAGTACCCAGGGGGCACTAAGGTACTACGAGCAGTACTTC.

This clone was counted a single time. The genes are TRBV19 and TRBJ1-5; 7 bases match TRBD1. This CDR3 is 13 amino acids long. Germline V gene lookup returns CDR1 LNHDA and CDR2 SQIVND (reference sequence). The trim removed 6 bases at V and 5 bases at J, leaving 4 bases unmatched. CDR3 in DNA: TGTGCCAGTAGCCAAGACAGGGATCAGCCCCAGCATTTT. This codes for CASSQDRDQPQHF.

The chain employs TRBV6-5 and TRBJ1-1; D might be TRBD1 (6 bases). Per the germline V gene, CDR1 is MNHEY and CDR2 is SVGAGI. V was pared by 6 bases and J by 0 bases, with 11 bases between. The CDR3 has 14 amino acids. Here the CDR3 DNA reads TGTGCCAGCAGGGTATCAGGGGTGAACACTGAAGCTTTCTTT. Residues: CASRVSGVNTEAFF.

The chain has TRBV4-2 and TRBJ2-7; TRBD2 aligns across 9 bases. With V trimmed by 1 base and J by 7 bases, 11 bases remained unmatched. The CDR3 extends over 16 amino acids. The V gene's germline CDR1 is LGHNA and CDR2 YNFKEQ. This CDR3 is CASSQVGVAGGGEQYF. CDR3 nucleotide sequence: TGTGCCAGCAGCCAAGTTGGTGTTGCGGGAGGGGGTGAGCAGTACTTC.

The chain has TRBV2 and TRBJ1-3; 12 bases match TRBD1. After removal of 5 bases from V and 2 bases from J, the junction contained 13 bases not matched to a gene. The CDR3 runs 19 residues. Germline V gene lookup returns CDR1 SNHLY and CDR2 FYNNEI. CDR3 sequence: CASSLPAGTGGFAGNTIYF. DNA for the CDR3: TGTGCCAGCAGTCTTCCTGCCGGGACAGGGGGCTTCGCTGGAAACACCATATATTTT.

This clone was seen only once. The CDR3 bases are TGTGCCAGCAGCAAAGCCGGGACTATAAACACCGGGGAGCTGTTTTTT. It specifies CASSKAGTINTGELFF. The chain recombines TRBV7-9 with TRBJ2-2, with TRBD2 identical over 7 bases. The length of the CDR3 is 16 residues. V lost 5 bases to trimming and J lost 2 bases; unmatched junction nucleotides: 8. CDR1 is SEHNR and CDR2 is FQNEAQ in the germline V gene (reference sequence).

The V gene is TRBV28, the J gene TRBJ1-3, with 8 bases fitting TRBD1. V lost 6 bases, J lost 4 bases, and 11 bases stayed unmatched. This CDR3 spans 16 amino acids. Germline values: CDR1 MDHEN, CDR2 SYDVKM. The CDR3, as DNA: TGTGCCAGCAGCCGCACAGGGGGAGTATCCGGAAACACCATATATTTT. This encodes CASSRTGGVSGNTIYF.

The rearrangement links TRBV15 to TRBJ2-1; 10 bases agree with TRBD1. Germline CDR1 and CDR2: LNHNV and YYDKDF (reference sequence). The V and J ends lost 8 bases and 6 bases, in that order; junction bases with no gene match: 10. This CDR3 is built from 15 residues. The CDR3 nucleotides are TGTGCCACCGGTCGTAGGGACAGGGGAAGCAATGAGCAGTTCTTC. It specifies CATGRRDRGSNEQFF.

This clone came up many times. This sequence joins TRBV5-1 and TRBJ1-4; the D gene is possibly TRBD1 (6 bases). The CDR3 spans 18 residues. V was cut by 0 bases and J by 0 bases, with 15 bases left in between. CDR1 SGHRS and CDR2 YFSETQ come from the germline V gene. The CDR3 region has the DNA TGCGCCAGCAGCTTGGCCCCCCGGGACACATCAACTAATGAAAAACTGTTTTTT. It specifies CASSLAPRDTSTNEKLFF.

The chain has TRBV7-3 and TRBJ2-1; 12 positions match TRBD2. V lost 1 base and J lost 6; bases outside the gene matches: 1. This CDR3 spans 15 amino acids. Germline CDR1 reads SGHTA; CDR2 reads FQGTGA. CDR3 sequence (DNA): TGTGCCAGCAGCTTAAGACTAGCGGGAGTCAATGAGCAGTTCTTC. Translating gives CASSLRLAGVNEQFF.

The chain joins TRBV4-2 to TRBJ2-1; D is unclear. This CDR3 is 16 amino acids long. Deletions cut 1 base from V and 9 bases from J, with 19 bases between. Germline values: CDR1 LGHNA, CDR2 YNFKEQ. The CDR3 reads CASSQVQIGVSGEQFF. The CDR3 coding sequence is TGTGCCAGCAGCCAAGTTCAAATTGGCGTATCGGGTGAGCAGTTCTTC.

V and J are TRBV7-8 and TRBJ2-3, with 9 bases fitting TRBD2. V lost 5 bases to trimming and J lost 2 bases; unmatched junction nucleotides: 8. The CDR3 contains 16 residues. CDR1 is SGHVS and CDR2 is FQNEAQ in the germline V gene. The DNA of the CDR3 is TGTGCCAGCAGCGCCCTAGCGGGGTACAACACAGATACGCAGTATTTT. This encodes CASSALAGYNTDTQYF.

This clone was counted a few times. V usage is TRBV3-1 (or the pseudogene TRBV3-2) and J usage is TRBJ2-5, with TRBD1 matching over 10 bases. The V gene end was trimmed by 4 bases and the J gene end by 2 bases; junction bases not matched to a gene: 4. The germline gives CDR1 LGHDT, CDR2 YNNKEL (reference sequence). This CDR3 is built from 15 residues. CDR3 nucleotides: TGTGCCAGCAGCCGGGGGACAGGGGAACAAGAGACCCAGTACTTC. This gives the protein CASSRGTGEQETQYF.

The CDR3 DNA reads TGTGCCAGCGATTTTAGCGGGCTTAGCACAGATACGCAGTATTTT. This codes for CASDFSGLSTDTQYF. The chain has TRBV7-9 and TRBJ2-3; 7 positions match TRBD2. Trimming took 8 bases from V and 0 from J; bases not matched to a gene: 8. CDR1 is SEHNR, CDR2 FQNEAQ, per germline (reference sequence). The CDR3 has 15 residues.

The chain combines TRBV5-4 with TRBJ2-2; perhaps TRBD2 as D (6 bases). V was pared by 3 bases and J by 1 base, with 19 bases between. The CDR3 consists of 18 residues. Germline CDR1 and CDR2: SGHNT and YYREEE (reference sequence). DNA for the CDR3: TGTGCCAGCAGCTGGGGTGGAGGGAGCCCCCAGAACACCGGGGAGCTGTTTTTT. Its protein product is CASSWGGGSPQNTGELFF.

The chain employs TRBV9 and TRBJ1-1; 7 positions agree with TRBD1. This CDR3 spans 13 amino acids. J was trimmed by 4 bases and V by 3 bases; bases with no gene match: 3. Germline V gene lookup returns CDR1 SGDLS and CDR2 YYNGEE. The CDR3, as DNA: TGTGCCAGCAGCGGACAGGGTTTCACTGAAGCTTTCTTT. Its translation: CASSGQGFTEAFF.

The V gene is TRBV15, the J gene TRBJ1-1; 7 bases fit TRBD1. Germline assignment: CDR1 LNHNV and CDR2 YYDKDF (reference sequence). The V gene end was trimmed by 5 bases and the J gene end by 8 bases; junction bases not matched to a gene: 11. CDR3 length: 14 amino acids. For the CDR3, the DNA is TGTGCCACCAGCCCACGCACCGACAGGGCAGAAGCTTTCTTT. This gives the protein CATSPRTDRAEAFF.